The source of this T cell receptor (beta chain) is a study of T cell responses to AZD1222 COVID-19 vaccine. Germline V gives CDR1 SGHVS, CDR2 FQNEAQ. The CDR3 has 14 residues. The V gene end was trimmed by 3 bases and the J gene end by 6 bases; junction bases not matched to a gene: 7. Some clones are missing from TCRdb's copy, which holds only in-frame ones; the method was immunoSEQ multiplex PCR. The profile shows about 120,000 clones, approximately 88% of them singletons. V gene TRBV7-8 combines with J gene TRBJ2-7; TRBD2 agrees at 8 bases. The input for sequencing was peripheral blood, taken 28 days after the second AZD1222 dose. The source is an adult who received the AZD1222 COVID-19 vaccine. The CDR3 nucleotides read TGTGCCAGCAGCTTGGGCGCTAGCGGGCGCGAGCAGTACTTC. It encodes CASSLGASGREQYF. Full variable domain (remainder filled in from reference TRBV7-8 and TRBJ2-7): GAGVSQSPRYKVAKRGQDVALRCDPISGHVSLFWYQQALGQGPEFLTYFQNEAQLDKSGLPSDRFFAERPEGSVSTLKIQRTQQEDSAVYLCASSLGASGREQYFGPGTRLTVT.